What follows are 18 T cell receptor beta chains derived from one specimen sequenced in a study of post-analysis software for immune sequencing data. Overall study results and limits: Elevated frequency relative to controls characterized 4 or 5 TRBV segments in patients, TRBV5-6, TRBV5-1 and TRBV20-1 among them.

These receptors' targets are unknown. TCR beta cDNA libraries included unique molecular identifiers. Using its own MiXCR run on the PCR reads, TCRdb lists one record per CDR3 protein. The repertoire has about 540,000 distinct CDR3 sequences, about a third of them found once; the top ten carry 6%. Material for sequencing was blood. The receptors were sampled from a girl younger than 18 with multiple sclerosis.

This clonotype was seen a few times. The chain links TRBV20-1 to TRBJ2-5; TRBD2 matches 8 bases. Germline CDR1 is DFQATT and CDR2 is SNEGSKA (reference sequence). Germline trimming cut 5 bases from V and 5 bases from J; bases unmatched to any gene: 10. This CDR3 has 14 residues. The CDR3 here is CSARRLAGFETQYF. The CDR3 bases are TGCAGTGCTCGCCGTTTAGCGGGATTCGAGACCCAGTACTTC.

This chain joins TRBV11-1 and TRBJ2-7, with D uncertain. Trimming cost V 2 bases and J 2 bases, with 7 bases left between them. This CDR3 contains 13 residues. Looked up from germline, CDR1 is SGHAT and CDR2 is FQDESV (reference sequence). This CDR3 is CASSLLQTYEQYF. CDR3 in DNA: TGTGCCAGCAGCTTATTACAAACCTACGAGCAGTACTTC.

V gene TRBV6-6 combines with J gene TRBJ2-6, with D possibly TRBD1 on 6 matching bases. The ends were cut back, 8 bases at V and 0 bases at J, with 17 bases in the middle. CDR1 is MNHNY, CDR2 SVGAGI, per germline (reference sequence). This CDR3 region has 17 residues. This chain's CDR3 is CASGRDITPSGANVLTF. The CDR3 DNA sequence: TGTGCCAGCGGCCGGGACATAACCCCCTCTGGGGCCAACGTCCTGACTTTC.

A note on this clonotype: A junction end diverges from the germline sequence, so it may reflect a read error. The rearrangement joins TRBV6-5 to TRBJ2-7; D gene uncertain. The CDR3 is 14 amino acids. Germline V lookup: CDR1 MNHEY, CDR2 SVGAGI. The CDR3 sequence is CASSYTEDSYGQYF. The CDR3 DNA follows: TGTGCCAGCAGTTACACCGAAGACTCCTACGGGCAGTACTTC.

This clonotype was counted once. The chain is built from TRBV20-1 and TRBJ2-5, with D perhaps matching TRBD1 or TRBD2 (5 bases each). The CDR3 runs to 15 residues. The germline gives CDR1 DFQATT, CDR2 SNEGSKA (reference sequence). Deletions cut 3 bases from V and 2 bases from J, with 16 bases between. The CDR3 nucleotides read TGCAGTGCTAGTACGGGGCAGAGCCTACAAGAGACCCAGTACTTC. Its protein product is CSASTGQSLQETQYF.

The sample holds a few counts of this clonotype. The chain links TRBV10-3 to TRBJ2-1; 13 positions match TRBD2. V trimming: 1 base; J trimming: 5 bases; junction bases outside the gene matches: 5. CDR1 ENHRY and CDR2 SYGVKD come from the germline V gene. This CDR3 spans 17 amino acids. In nucleotides, the CDR3 is TGTGCCATCAGTGAGTACCGGACTAGCGGGGGCCACAATGAGCAGTTCTTC. Amino acids: CAISEYRTSGGHNEQFF.

The V call is TRBV7-9, the J call TRBJ2-5; a weak D match, TRBD1 (7 bases). The J call is doubtful: the DNA matches TRBJ2-7 better. Germline V gene sequence: CDR1 SEHNR, CDR2 FQNEAQ (reference sequence). The CDR3 sequence is 16 residues long. Here the CDR3 reads CASSLARGQIAYEQYF. In DNA form, the CDR3 reads TGTGCCAGCAGCTTAGCGCGGGGACAGATAGCCTACGAGCAGTACTTC.

The chain is built from TRBV27 and TRBJ2-7, with 9 positions matching TRBD2. CDR1 is MNHEY and CDR2 is SMNVEV in the germline V gene (reference sequence). The CDR3 contains 15 residues. After removal of 6 bases from V and 4 bases from J, the junction contained 10 bases not matched to a gene. This CDR3 is CASSLGTSLYYEQYF. CDR3 nucleotides: TGTGCCAGCAGCCTCGGGACTAGCCTATATTACGAGCAGTACTTC.

This chain uses TRBV5-6 with TRBJ1-2; D is unresolved. This CDR3 has 15 amino acids. V was shortened by 0 bases and J by 4 bases, with 13 bases between the two germline ends. Per germline, CDR1 SGHDT and CDR2 YYEEEE. The CDR3 DNA sequence: TGTGCCAGCAGCTTGGTTTCTTTGAGGCCCTATGGCTACACCTTC. It yields the protein CASSLVSLRPYGYTF.

V is TRBV15 and J is TRBJ1-4; TRBD1 matches 7 bases. J was trimmed by 4 bases and V by 6 bases; bases with no gene match: 5. From germline, CDR1 is LNHNV and CDR2 YYDKDF (reference sequence). The CDR3 sequence is 14 residues long. This CDR3 reads CATRGRQGNEKLFF. In DNA form, the CDR3 reads TGTGCCACCAGGGGAAGACAGGGTAATGAAAAACTGTTTTTT.

This clonotype was seen more than once but under ten times. The chain links TRBV6-1 to TRBJ2-7; 9 nucleotides match TRBD1. The J call is doubtful: the DNA matches TRBJ2-5 better. The CDR3 is 18 amino acids. Germline lookup yields CDR1 MNHNS and CDR2 SASEGT. In DNA form, the CDR3 reads TGTGCCAGCAGTGAGGGAAGCGCCGGGACAGGGTTGACTGAGACCCAGTACTTC. Amino acids: CASSEGSAGTGLTETQYF.

The J gene is TRBJ1-6, the V gene TRBV4-1; no firm D call. Trimming took 1 base from V and 0 from J, leaving 13 bases between them. The CDR3 runs 18 residues. Germline V CDR1 and CDR2: MGHRA, YSYEKL. The CDR3 region is CASSQGGSPSSYNSPLHF. Here the CDR3 DNA reads TGCGCCAGCAGCCAAGGAGGTAGCCCCAGCTCCTATAATTCACCCCTCCACTTT.

This chain connects TRBV10-3 to TRBJ2-3, with D possibly TRBD2 on 7 matching bases. The CDR3 covers 16 residues. V lost 2 bases and J 2 bases, leaving 14 bases between the germline ends. Germline CDR1 ENHRY, CDR2 SYGVKD. This chain's CDR3 is CAISEEGGGPTDTQYF. The CDR3 DNA reads TGTGCCATCAGTGAGGAGGGGGGGGGGCCCACAGATACGCAGTATTTT.

This clonotype was counted between two and nine times. One end of the junction is discordant with germline, which a read error may explain. V gene TRBV6-1 combines with J gene TRBJ1-2; D perhaps matches TRBD1 (6 bases). Looked up from germline, CDR1 is MNHNS and CDR2 is SASEGT. The CDR3 loop spans 15 amino acids. CDR3 region: CASREGGAQNYGYTF. The CDR3 DNA sequence: TGTGCCAGCAGGGAAGGGGGGGCGCAGAACTATGGCTACACCTTC.

This clonotype was detected a few times. The J gene is TRBJ2-7, the V gene TRBV6-5, with 8 bases matching TRBD1. The CDR3 loop spans 14 amino acids. Germline values: CDR1 MNHEY, CDR2 SVGAGI. The junction had 6 bases not matched to a gene; V was cut back by 2 bases and J by 6 bases. The CDR3 is CASSYGQGTGEQYF. The DNA of the CDR3 is TGTGCCAGCAGTTACGGACAGGGTACGGGCGAGCAGTACTTC.

A few counts support this clonotype. The V gene is TRBV29-1, the J gene TRBJ2-5, with 12 nucleotides matching TRBD2. The tail of the sequence fits TRBJ2-7 better, so the J call may be wrong. The germline gives CDR1 SQVTM, CDR2 ANQGSEA. This CDR3 has 12 amino acids. The CDR3 region has the DNA TGCAGCGTCGGACTAGCGGGGTACGAGCAGTACTTC. Protein: CSVGLAGYEQYF.

This chain joins TRBV6-6 and TRBJ2-7; D tentatively reads TRBD1 or TRBD2 (5 bases each). Germline V lookup: CDR1 MNHNY, CDR2 SVGAGI (reference sequence). The CDR3 is 13 residues long. Written as DNA, the CDR3 is TGTGCAGCAGCACGGGGCCCCTACTACGAGCAGTACTTC. Protein sequence: CAAARGPYYEQYF.

This chain links TRBV15 with TRBJ2-5; TRBD1 agrees at 10 bases. J lost 3 bases, V lost 4 bases, and 8 bases had no gene match. This CDR3 has 16 amino acids. Germline-derived CDR1 and CDR2 are LNHNV and YYDKDF (reference sequence). In DNA, the CDR3 is TGTGCCACCAGCACACCCCGGGACAGGGGAAAAGAGACCCAGTACTTC. Translating it yields CATSTPRDRGKETQYF.